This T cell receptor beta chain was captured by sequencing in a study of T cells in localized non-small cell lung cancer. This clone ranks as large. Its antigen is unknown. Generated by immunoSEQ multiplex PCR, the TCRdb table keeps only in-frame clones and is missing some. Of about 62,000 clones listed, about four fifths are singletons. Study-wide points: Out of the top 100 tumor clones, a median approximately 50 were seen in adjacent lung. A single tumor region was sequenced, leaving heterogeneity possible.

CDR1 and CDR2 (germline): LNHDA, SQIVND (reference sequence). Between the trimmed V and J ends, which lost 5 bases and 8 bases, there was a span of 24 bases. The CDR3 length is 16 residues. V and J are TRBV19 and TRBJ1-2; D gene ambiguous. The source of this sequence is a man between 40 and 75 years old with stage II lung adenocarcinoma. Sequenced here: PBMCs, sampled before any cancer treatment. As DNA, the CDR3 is TGTGCCAGTAGTTACACAAGCCCGAGCCCGCGCGAAGGCTACACCTTC. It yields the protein CASSYTSPSPREGYTF. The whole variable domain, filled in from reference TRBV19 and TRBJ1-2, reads DGGITQSPKYLFRKEGQNVTLSCEQNLNHDAMYWYRQDPGQGLRLIYYSQIVNDFQKGDIAEGYSVSREKKESFPLTVTSAQKNPTAFYLCASSYTSPSPREGYTFGSGTRLTVV.